This T cell receptor beta chain was profiled in a study of response to subunit inactivated influenza vaccine. Findings and caveats of the study: Authors suggested few new T cells are recruited by each seasonal influenza vaccination.

Germline trimming cut 5 bases from V and 8 bases from J; bases unmatched to any gene: 6. Germline loops: CDR1 LGHDT, CDR2 YNNKEL (reference sequence). The CDR3 spans 13 residues. One entry per CDR3 protein results from TCRdb running MiXCR on the RT-PCR reads. The sample has hundreds of thousands of distinct CDR3 sequences, 15% to 18% seen once. Concerning this clonotype itself: The antigen is unknown.

Specimen: PBMCs from blood, collected about 12 days after vaccination. The chain employs TRBV3-1 and TRBJ2-1; 7 bases align to TRBD1. This TCR was sampled from a man aged 50-59 years who received an inactivated influenza vaccine. DNA for the CDR3: TGTGCCAGCAGCAGTAGTACAGGGGATGAGCAGTTCTTC. Its protein product is CASSSSTGDEQFF.